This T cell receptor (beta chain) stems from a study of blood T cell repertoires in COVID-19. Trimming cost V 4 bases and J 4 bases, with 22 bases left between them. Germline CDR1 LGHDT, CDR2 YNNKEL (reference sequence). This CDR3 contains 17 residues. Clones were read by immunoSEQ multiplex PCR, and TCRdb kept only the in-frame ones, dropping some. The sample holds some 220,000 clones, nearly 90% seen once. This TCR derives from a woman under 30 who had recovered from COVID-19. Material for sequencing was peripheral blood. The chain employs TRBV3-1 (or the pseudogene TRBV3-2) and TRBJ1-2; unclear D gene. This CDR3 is CASSPTPGRTRGYGYTF. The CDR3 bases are TGTGCCAGCAGCCCCACCCCCGGGAGGACCCGGGGCTATGGCTACACCTTC.